The T cell receptor (beta chain) under discussion was sequenced for a study of blood T cell repertoires in COVID-19. Study-level information: The United States, Italy and Spain provided the acute and convalescent COVID-19 samples.

Trimming stripped 4 bases from V and 6 bases from J, with 22 bases between. The CDR3 consists of 18 residues. Per germline, CDR1 PRHDT and CDR2 FYEKMQ (reference sequence). Only in-frame clones appear in the TCRdb table, and some are missing; sequencing was by immunoSEQ multiplex PCR. Here the sample spans a few hundred thousand clones, about 88% being singletons. The chain has TRBV13 and TRBJ1-6, with D tentatively TRBD1 (5 bases). Input material: peripheral blood. The origin of this receptor is a woman between 45 and 60 years old with COVID-19, enrolled during active disease. As DNA, the CDR3 is TGTGCCAGCAGCTCACAGGCCGGCCGGGAGGGGATTAATTCACCCCTCCACTTT. Translated: CASSSQAGREGINSPLHF.